This T cell receptor (beta chain) was found in a study of shared clonotypes between healthy human individuals (dated by TCRdb to the early 2020s). In terms of the full investigation: The cohort included a few men and a couple of women between 18 and 49 years of age. To estimate repertoire size and how much clonotype sharing occurs between individuals, the study deeply sequenced the blood TCR repertoires of about five healthy adults. To increase sequencing depth and limit assay-specific biases, different laboratories used diverse techniques to prepare libraries and sequence TCR repertoires. Leukapheresis yielded between about 0.9 and 9 billion PBMCs per donor. For each donor, three plates each were used for CD4 naive and CD4 memory, two plates were used for CD8 naive, and one plate was used for CD8 memory. Findings and caveats that apply to the study as a whole: Naive subsets generally had larger estimated clonotype richness than memory subsets. Rarefaction of sorted-subset datasets indicated incomplete sequencing despite the large sequencing depth. Higher generation probabilities were observed for clonotypes shared by all four sorted-subset donors than for non-shared clonotypes. Sharing across a handful of donors was observed for approximately 5% of naive CD4, 3% to 3.5% of naive CD8, roughly 2.4% of memory CD4, and around 0.4% of memory CD8 clonotypes. Pairwise subsampling indicated that sequencing depth was expected to affect the degree of clonotype sharing among donors. Sampling was restricted to blood, and TCR repertoires in tissues likely differ from the TCR repertoires found in blood. Because the study included only a small number of donors, the genetic and exposure-history diversity represented was limited.

Donors were healthy HIV-negative adults with no recently reported acute infections or vaccinations. All donors were Caucasian adults living in Nashville, Tennessee, USA. The CD8 memory samples were a combination of magnetically selected CD45RO+ cells and CCR7-negative CD45RA+ effector memory (TemRA) cells. Blood was obtained by leukapheresis, after which PBMCs were separated by Ficoll-Histopaque density gradient centrifugation and cryopreserved in liquid nitrogen vapor phase. Analytical flow cytometry was used to check the purity and quantity of each magnetically sorted T cell population. Genomic DNA was isolated from each sorted fraction and quantified by UV absorbance on a Nanodrop 2000c. Using the deep immunoSEQ assay, multiplex PCR amplified TCR CDR3 regions from genomic DNA. Extracted genomic DNA from each cell subset was spread evenly across all wells of several immunoSEQ 96-well plates, with each plate serving as a replicate. Each replicate PCR for sorted subsets received 200 ng genomic DNA, equal to roughly 30,000 T cell genomes. The purified libraries were quantified using a Qubit 3.0 fluorometer, sized with a Bioanalyzer 2100, and then quantified again using the KAPA Library Quantification kit. Every immunoSEQ 96-well plate was sequenced on a dedicated single-read 150-cycle Illumina NextSeq 550 flow cell. On the study's bioinformatics: The immunoSEQ output contained only junctional sequences without quality scores, so filtering could not match that applied to full-length reads. Sequences were annotated with PyIR, a Python wrapper for IgBLAST v1.9, and V/J genes and CDR3 were assigned using IMGT germline references. Any read was removed if the V/J assignment was weak (E-value above 1e-6), the CDR3 was missing, or the read contained stop codons, out-of-frame junctions, or ambiguous translated residues. V3J clonotypes were defined as sequences sharing the same inferred V gene, J gene, and CDR3 amino acid sequence. To compute the percentage overlap between repertoires, the number of shared unique clonotypes was divided by the size of the smaller repertoire. Three approaches were used to assess repertoire richness: RTK rarefaction, the Chao1 estimator, and Recon v2.1 estimates of unobserved clonotypes. OLGA was used to compute generation probabilities for all TCRbeta clonotypes that the gDNA method yielded from a few donors. As stored in TCRdb, this immuneACCESS dataset retains in-frame rearrangements with V and J assigned. A fraction of the clones does not appear; measured against another copy, unresolved V genes explain less than half of the discrepancy, and the remainder lacks a known reason. From that table come the V and J calls and clone size; the DNA was used to work out D and trimming. This sample has under 85,000 clones in its table, and under 65% of those were observed once. Roughly 49% of the sample comes from the top ten.

On this clone: Its antigen target is currently unknown. No clone much larger than this one lies a single base away; base qualities are absent.

According to the germline V gene, CDR1 reads MDHEN and CDR2 reads SYDVKM. V gives up 5 bases and J gives up 1 base, and the segment between their germline ends measures 14 bases. The CDR3 measures 15 amino acids from cysteine to phenylalanine. The read is trimmed to its CDR3 DNA, 45 bases read in frame from base 1. This sequence originates from a man aged 25 to 40 in good health. The sequence joins TRBV28 to TRBJ1-1, with the D gene uncertain. The sequencing sample was made of memory CD8+ T cells sorted from blood. Sample cell subset or site, as interpreted from the label and publication: CD45RO+ cells pooled with CCR7-negative TemRA cells. The encoded CDR3 is CASSHRVPGNTEAFF. In nucleotides, the sequence is TGTGCCAGCAGTCACCGGGTCCCAGGGAACACTGAAGCTTTCTTT.